The present TCR beta chain was sequenced within a study of beta chain features in type 1 diabetes. Overall study: Healthy donors, compared against patients, showed similar age, gender and cell yields.

Expressed TCRB transcripts got sequenced, as all isolated RNA was reverse transcribed. Some clones are missing from TCRdb's copy, which holds only in-frame ones; the method was immunoSEQ multiplex PCR. The data contain about 150,000 clones, around 13% of them singletons. General study results and limits: TCRB CDR3s from Type 1 diabetes patients were moderately but significantly shorter in all four CD4+ subsets. A pattern of fewer insertions and more deletions at VDJ junctions was seen in type 1 diabetes patients.

This clone was counted between two and nine times. What it recognizes is unknown. A CD45RO/CCR7/CD25/CD127/CD95/CD27 panel sorted naive, central memory, regulatory and stem cell-like memory CD4+ cells. Trimming pared 7 bases from V and 7 bases from J, leaving 13 bases between. The CDR3 is 13 amino acids. Germline V gene sequence: CDR1 LNHDA, CDR2 SQIVND (reference sequence). The chain has TRBV19 and TRBJ2-2; perhaps TRBD1 as D (5 bases). The sequencing input was central memory CD4+ T cells from blood. The receptor was isolated from a man between 18 and 35 years old with type 1 diabetes. The CDR3 here is CASKNSQGGELFF. CDR3 coding DNA: TGTGCCAGTAAAAACTCCCAGGGCGGGGAGCTGTTTTTT.